Included here is one TCR beta chain sequence, with context. The antigen remains unidentified. The data derive from a study of regulatory T cells in long-lasting Graves disease. Broader study findings: Compared with new cases, persistent Graves' patients showed reduced TCR diversity. Relative to new patients (966), persistent patients exhibited greater sharing of public clonotypes (about 2,700). Small numbers of samples may have cut accuracy.

Noted time point: newly diagnosed GD, antithyroid drugs for less than 3 months. There was RNA extracted from PBMCs, and the TCR library was made from it. Through Arm-PCR of CDR3 regions and iRepertoire HTBI primers, TCR beta libraries were built. MiXCR, run by TCRdb on the multiplex PCR reads, gives a single entry per CDR3 protein. The data hold 550,000 to 600,000 distinct CDR3 sequences, with 15% to 20% observed a single time. The data were also submitted as part of a second study, on T cells in Graves' hyperthyroidism and ophthalmopathy. This second study notes: Clinical symptoms, serum thyroxine and TRAb, thyroid ultrasound and orbital computed tomography together formed the diagnostic basis.

The sequence was obtained from a man aged 18 to 30 with Graves disease. Material: peripheral blood mononuclear cells (PBMCs), obtained at new diagnosis, from a patient treated with antithyroid drugs.

This CDR3 reads CASSLSVLQETQYF. The CDR3 bases are TGTGCCAGCAGTTTATCAGTACTCCAAGAGACCCAGTACTTC. This sequence joins TRBV28 and TRBJ2-5, with D hard to call. Germline V CDR1 and CDR2: MDHEN, SYDVKM. V was cut by 1 base and J by 1 base, with 7 bases left in between. The CDR3 has 14 residues.